This T cell receptor beta chain originates from a study of T cell responses to AZD1222 COVID-19 vaccine. Study results and limitations: Unmutated variant regions reportedly attract nearly half of all spike-specific TCRs. Rises in breadth and depth of Spike-specific TCRs came after two AZD1222 doses. The donor cohort was predominantly white British with a female majority, and clonal diversity may have been underestimated.

Analyses pooled second doses at about 4 or about 12 weeks. Profiling relied on immunoSEQ multiplex PCR, and the TCRdb table lists in-frame clones only, not all of them. The sample has 95,000 to 120,000 clones; 88% are singletons. Details on this clone: Its antigen remains unknown.

Trimming cost V 7 bases and J 4 bases; bases outside gene matches: 3. Germline V gene data show CDR1 as SQVTM and CDR2 as ANQGSEA. This CDR3 region has 12 residues. The receptor was derived from an adult who received the AZD1222 COVID-19 vaccine. This chain connects TRBV29-1 to TRBJ1-2, with 10 bases fitting TRBD1. The sample consisted of peripheral blood, taken 28 days after the second AZD1222 dose. In DNA, the CDR3 is TGCAGCGCCAGGGACAGGGGCTATGGCTACACCTTC. Its translation is CSARDRGYGYTF.